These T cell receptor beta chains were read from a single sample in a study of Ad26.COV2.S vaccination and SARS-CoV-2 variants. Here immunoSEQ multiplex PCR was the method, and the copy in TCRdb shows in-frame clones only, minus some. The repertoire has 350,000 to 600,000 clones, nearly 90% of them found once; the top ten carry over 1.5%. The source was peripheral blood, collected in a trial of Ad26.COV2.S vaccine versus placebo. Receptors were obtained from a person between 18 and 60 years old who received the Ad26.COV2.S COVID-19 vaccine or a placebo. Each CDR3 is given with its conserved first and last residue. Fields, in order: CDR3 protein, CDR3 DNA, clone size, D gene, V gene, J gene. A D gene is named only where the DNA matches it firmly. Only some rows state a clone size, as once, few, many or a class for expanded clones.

CDR3: CASSQTSAQETQYF
DNA: TGTGCCAGCAGCCAAACTAGCGCACAAGAGACCCAGTACTTC
size: NA
D: TRBD2
V: TRBV28
J: TRBJ2-5

CDR3: CASSQISSWQFF
DNA: TGTGCCAGCAGCCAAATTTCCAGCTGGCAGTTCTTC
size: NA
D: NA
V: TRBV3-1/TRBV3-2
J: TRBJ2-1

CDR3: CASRQGTTNEKLFF
DNA: TGTGCCAGCAGGCAGGGTACAACTAATGAAAAACTGTTTTTT
size: NA
D: NA
V: TRBV6-5
J: TRBJ1-4

CDR3: CASSPPRQFNEQFF
DNA: TGTGCCAGCTCACCACCGAGGCAGTTCAATGAGCAGTTCTTC
size: once
D: NA
V: TRBV18
J: TRBJ2-1

CDR3: CASSFRADTEAFF
DNA: TGTGCTAGCAGCTTTAGGGCAGACACTGAAGCTTTCTTT
size: NA
D: NA
V: TRBV7-7
J: TRBJ1-1

CDR3: CASFSNNEQFF
DNA: TGTGCCAGCTTCAGCAACAATGAGCAGTTCTTC
size: NA
D: NA
V: TRBV28
J: TRBJ2-1

CDR3: CASRLPQWGDRTNYGYTF
DNA: TGTGCCAGCAGATTGCCCCAGTGGGGAGACAGGACTAACTATGGCTACACCTTC
size: NA
D: NA
V: TRBV7-6
J: TRBJ1-2

CDR3: CATSRENTGFPYQPQHF
DNA: TGTGCCACCAGCAGGGAAAACACAGGGTTTCCCTATCAGCCCCAGCATTTT
size: few
D: NA
V: TRBV15
J: TRBJ1-5

CDR3: CASSQRRWNEKLFF
DNA: TGTGCCAGCAGCCAAAGGAGGTGGAATGAAAAACTGTTTTTT
size: NA
D: NA
V: TRBV3-1/TRBV3-2
J: TRBJ1-4

CDR3: CASSPRTERNTEAFF
DNA: TGTGCCAGCTCACCACGGACCGAGAGGAACACTGAAGCTTTCTTT
size: NA
D: NA
V: TRBV18
J: TRBJ1-1

CDR3: CASNGGLGPRGMNEKLFF
DNA: TGTGCCAGTAATGGGGGTCTGGGACCCCGCGGCATGAATGAAAAACTGTTTTTT
size: NA
D: NA
V: TRBV19
J: TRBJ1-4

CDR3: CASSGWTGEQYF
DNA: TGTGCCAGCAGCGGGTGGACAGGGGAGCAGTACTTC
size: NA
D: TRBD1
V: TRBV7-9
J: TRBJ2-7

CDR3: CASSLVGRQSLDYGYTF
DNA: TGCGCCAGCAGCTTGGTGGGGAGGCAGTCTCTGGACTATGGCTACACCTTC
size: NA
D: NA
V: TRBV5-1
J: TRBJ1-2

CDR3: CAWEENYEQYF
DNA: TGTGCCTGGGAGGAGAACTACGAGCAGTACTTC
size: NA
D: NA
V: TRBV30
J: TRBJ2-7

CDR3: CASSTRTGGNTEAFF
DNA: TGTGCCAGCAGCACCCGGACAGGGGGGAACACTGAAGCTTTCTTT
size: NA
D: TRBD1
V: TRBV7-9
J: TRBJ1-1

CDR3: CASNDAGTGDEKLFF
DNA: TGTGCCAGCAATGACGCCGGGACAGGGGATGAAAAACTGTTTTTT
size: NA
D: TRBD1
V: TRBV6-6
J: TRBJ1-4

CDR3: CAISESIGRGVRGRGRRDGYTF
DNA: TGTGCCATCAGTGAGTCGATTGGGCGAGGGGTCAGGGGGCGCGGGAGAAGAGACGGCTACACCTTC
size: NA
D: TRBD1
V: TRBV10-3
J: TRBJ1-2

CDR3: CASSGAASSYNEQFF
DNA: TGTGCCAGCAGCGGCGCTGCGAGCTCCTACAATGAGCAGTTCTTC
size: NA
D: NA
V: TRBV27
J: TRBJ2-1

CDR3: CATSARPGSEKLFF
DNA: TGTGCCACCAGCGCCAGGCCAGGGTCTGAAAAACTGTTTTTT
size: NA
D: NA
V: TRBV15
J: TRBJ1-4

CDR3: CASSKGTVNQPQHF
DNA: TGTGCCAGTAGTAAAGGGACAGTCAATCAGCCCCAGCATTTT
size: NA
D: TRBD1
V: TRBV19
J: TRBJ1-5

CDR3: CASSYGTLAGGKETQYF
DNA: TGTGCCAGCAGTTACGGGACACTAGCGGGGGGAAAAGAGACCCAGTACTTC
size: NA
D: TRBD2
V: TRBV6-2/TRBV6-3
J: TRBJ2-5

CDR3: CATSQRGLGPNEQFF
DNA: TGTGCCACCAGCCAGCGAGGGCTGGGCCCCAATGAGCAGTTCTTC
size: NA
D: NA
V: TRBV15
J: TRBJ2-1

CDR3: CAISGQGQETQYF
DNA: TGTGCCATCAGCGGACAGGGCCAAGAGACCCAGTACTTC
size: NA
D: TRBD1
V: TRBV10-3
J: TRBJ2-5

CDR3: CASSISGWKPQHF
DNA: TGTGCCAGTAGTATTTCAGGGTGGAAGCCCCAGCATTTT
size: NA
D: NA
V: TRBV19
J: TRBJ1-5

CDR3: CASSPPGLVYGYTF
DNA: TGTGCCAGCTCACCACCGGGGTTGGTCTATGGCTACACCTTC
size: NA
D: NA
V: TRBV18
J: TRBJ1-2

CDR3: CASTGRGSLAKNIQYF
DNA: TGTGCCAGTACAGGGAGGGGTTCACTAGCCAAAAACATTCAGTACTTC
size: NA
D: TRBD2
V: TRBV19
J: TRBJ2-4

CDR3: CASSFSWGRSTDTQYF
DNA: TGCGCCAGCAGCTTCTCCTGGGGCAGATCGACAGATACGCAGTATTTT
size: NA
D: NA
V: TRBV5-1
J: TRBJ2-3

CDR3: CASSDTRGAYYGYTF
DNA: TGTGCCAGCAGCGATACCAGGGGAGCCTACTATGGCTACACCTTC
size: NA
D: NA
V: TRBV3-1/TRBV3-2
J: TRBJ1-2

CDR3: CASSQGYQGRFGEQYF
DNA: TGCGCCAGCAGCCAAGGGTATCAGGGGAGGTTTGGCGAGCAGTACTTC
size: NA
D: NA
V: TRBV4-3
J: TRBJ2-7

CDR3: CAWSVREGLNEKLFF
DNA: TGTGCCTGGAGTGTACGGGAGGGCTTAAATGAAAAACTGTTTTTT
size: NA
D: NA
V: TRBV30
J: TRBJ1-4

CDR3: CASEAGGRGLFF
DNA: TGTGCCAGCGAGGCGGGAGGGCGTGGGCTGTTTTTT
size: once
D: TRBD2
V: TRBV28
J: TRBJ2-2

CDR3: CASSVQRSDTEAFF
DNA: TGCGCCAGCAGTGTACAAAGGTCCGACACTGAAGCTTTCTTT
size: NA
D: NA
V: TRBV10-1
J: TRBJ1-1

CDR3: CASSSQPMSPLHF
DNA: TGTGCCAGCAGCAGCCAACCGATGTCACCCCTCCACTTT
size: NA
D: NA
V: TRBV7-3
J: TRBJ1-6

CDR3: CAWGRQITGELFF
DNA: TGTGCCTGGGGGAGACAAATCACCGGGGAGCTGTTTTTT
size: NA
D: NA
V: TRBV30
J: TRBJ2-2

CDR3: CASSLGAYEQYF
DNA: TGTGCCAGCAGTTTAGGGGCCTACGAGCAGTACTTC
size: NA
D: NA
V: TRBV28
J: TRBJ2-7

CDR3: CASSVAPPEQFF
DNA: TGTGCCAGCAGCGTAGCTCCCCCAGAGCAGTTCTTC
size: once
D: NA
V: TRBV9
J: TRBJ2-1

CDR3: CASSVASGPEYF
DNA: TGTGCCAGCAGCGTGGCTAGCGGACCGGAGTACTTC
size: NA
D: TRBD2
V: TRBV7-8
J: TRBJ2-7

CDR3: CASSPSGQGGDEQYF
DNA: TGTGCCAGCTCACCATCGGGACAGGGTGGGGACGAGCAGTACTTC
size: NA
D: TRBD1
V: TRBV18
J: TRBJ2-7

CDR3: CASSFIGTRNSPLHF
DNA: TGTGCCAGCAGCTTTATTGGAACTCGTAATTCACCCCTCCACTTT
size: NA
D: NA
V: TRBV7-9
J: TRBJ1-6

CDR3: CASSLNGEQFF
DNA: TGTGCCAGCAGCTTGAACGGGGAGCAGTTCTTC
size: NA
D: NA
V: TRBV5-4
J: TRBJ2-1

CDR3: CASSSPGGGAYYNEQFF
DNA: TGTGCCAGCAGCTCACCGGGCGGGGGGGCCTACTACAATGAGCAGTTCTTC
size: once
D: TRBD2
V: TRBV7-9
J: TRBJ2-1

CDR3: CATSERRPGLYYEQYF
DNA: TGTGCCACCAGTGAGCGACGCCCGGGACTCTATTACGAGCAGTACTTC
size: NA
D: NA
V: TRBV24-1
J: TRBJ2-7

CDR3: CAIGARDQSFF
DNA: TGTGCCATCGGGGCAAGGGATCAATCTTTCTTT
size: NA
D: NA
V: TRBV10-3
J: TRBJ1-1

CDR3: CASSFTGGNSPLHF
DNA: TGCGCCAGCAGCTTTACAGGGGGCAATTCACCCCTCCACTTT
size: NA
D: TRBD1
V: TRBV5-1
J: TRBJ1-6

CDR3: CASSYTHYNQPQHF
DNA: TGTGCCAGCAGTTACACGCACTACAATCAGCCCCAGCATTTT
size: NA
D: NA
V: TRBV6-5
J: TRBJ1-5

CDR3: CASRPQGSPYEQYF
DNA: TGTGCCAGCAGACCCCAGGGCAGTCCTTACGAGCAGTACTTC
size: NA
D: NA
V: TRBV28
J: TRBJ2-7

CDR3: CASSAGAITEAFF
DNA: TGCGCCAGCAGCGCAGGGGCTATCACTGAAGCTTTCTTT
size: NA
D: NA
V: TRBV5-1
J: TRBJ1-1

CDR3: CAISAQGAYVTEAFF
DNA: TGTGCCATCAGCGCCCAGGGGGCGTATGTTACTGAAGCTTTCTTT
size: NA
D: TRBD1
V: TRBV10-3
J: TRBJ1-1

CDR3: CASSLNRAGLQYF
DNA: TGTGCCAGCAGCTTAAATAGGGCAGGGCTGCAGTACTTC
size: NA
D: NA
V: TRBV7-3
J: TRBJ2-7

CDR3: CASSLAGGPVYAYF
DNA: TGTGCCAGCAGCTTAGCAGGGGGCCCCGTTTATGCCTACTTC
size: NA
D: TRBD1
V: TRBV7-2
J: TRBJ2-5

CDR3: CASSLADSSGNTIYF
DNA: TGTGCCAGCAGCTTGGCGGACAGCTCTGGAAACACCATATATTTT
size: NA
D: NA
V: TRBV5-4
J: TRBJ1-3

CDR3: CATSRDRTGAGNTIYF
DNA: TGTGCCACCAGCAGAGATCGTACAGGGGCCGGAAACACCATATATTTT
size: NA
D: TRBD1
V: TRBV15
J: TRBJ1-3

CDR3: CASSEGTSAVYNEQFF
DNA: TGCGCCAGCAGCGAGGGGACTAGCGCAGTCTACAATGAGCAGTTCTTC
size: NA
D: TRBD2
V: TRBV10-2
J: TRBJ2-1